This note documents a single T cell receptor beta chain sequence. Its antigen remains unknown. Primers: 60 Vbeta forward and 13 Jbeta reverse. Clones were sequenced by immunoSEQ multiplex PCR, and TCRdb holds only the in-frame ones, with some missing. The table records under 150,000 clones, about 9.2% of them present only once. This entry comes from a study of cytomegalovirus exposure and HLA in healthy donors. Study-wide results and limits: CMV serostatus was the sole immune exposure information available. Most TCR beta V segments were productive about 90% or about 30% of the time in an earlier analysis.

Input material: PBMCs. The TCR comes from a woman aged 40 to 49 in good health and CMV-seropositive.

For the CDR3, the DNA is TGTGCCAGCAGCCAGGGGGCAGGCACTGAAGCTTTCTTT. It yields the protein CASSQGAGTEAFF. The V gene is TRBV7-2, the J gene TRBJ1-1, with 8 bases aligning to TRBD1. After removal of 5 bases from V and 4 bases from J, the junction contained 3 bases not matched to a gene. Germline V lookup: CDR1 SGHTA, CDR2 FQGNSA. The CDR3 has 13 amino acids.